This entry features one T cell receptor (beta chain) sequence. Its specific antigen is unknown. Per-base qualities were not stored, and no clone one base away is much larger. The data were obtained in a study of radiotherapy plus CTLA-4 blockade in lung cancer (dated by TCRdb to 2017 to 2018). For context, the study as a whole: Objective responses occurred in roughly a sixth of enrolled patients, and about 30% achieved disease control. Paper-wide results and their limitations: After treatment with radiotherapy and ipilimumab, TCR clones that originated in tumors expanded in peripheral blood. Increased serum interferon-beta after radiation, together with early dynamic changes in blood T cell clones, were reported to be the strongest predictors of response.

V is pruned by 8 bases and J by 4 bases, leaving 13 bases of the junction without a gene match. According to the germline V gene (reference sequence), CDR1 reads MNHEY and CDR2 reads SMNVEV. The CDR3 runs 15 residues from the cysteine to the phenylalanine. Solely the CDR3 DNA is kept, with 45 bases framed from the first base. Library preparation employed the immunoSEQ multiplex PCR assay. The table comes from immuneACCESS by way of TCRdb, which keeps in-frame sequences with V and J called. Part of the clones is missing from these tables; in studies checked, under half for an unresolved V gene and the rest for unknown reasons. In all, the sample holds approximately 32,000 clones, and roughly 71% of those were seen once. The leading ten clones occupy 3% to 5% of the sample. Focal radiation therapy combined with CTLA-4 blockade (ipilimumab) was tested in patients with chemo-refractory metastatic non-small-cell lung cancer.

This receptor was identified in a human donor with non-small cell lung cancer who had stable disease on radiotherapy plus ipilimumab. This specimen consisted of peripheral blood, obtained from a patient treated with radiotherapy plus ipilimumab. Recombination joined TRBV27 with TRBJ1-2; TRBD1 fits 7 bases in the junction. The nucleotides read TGTGCCAGCTCACCCAGGGACAGCCGAACCTATGGCTACACCTTC. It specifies CASSPRDSRTYGYTF.